The rows below give T cell receptor beta chains drawn from one sample of a study of cytomegalovirus exposure and HLA in healthy donors. TCRdb's table, derived via immunoSEQ multiplex PCR, lists solely in-frame clones and lacks some. Here the sample table reports under 200,000 clones. The sequenced material came from PBMCs. These receptor sequences come from a man aged 25-40 years in good health and CMV-seronegative. CDR3s include the opening cysteine and the closing phenylalanine or tryptophan. Each record gives: D gene, J gene, V gene, CDR3 DNA, CDR3 protein. D genes are given only for firm matches.

D gene: TRBD1; J gene: TRBJ2-7; V gene: TRBV18; CDR3 DNA: TGTGCCAGCTCACCGTTTCCCGGGACAGTTTACTACGAGCAGTACTTC; CDR3 protein: CASSPFPGTVYYEQYF
D gene: -; J gene: TRBJ2-7; V gene: TRBV7-6; CDR3 DNA: TGTGCCAGCGGGCGTCATGTCTACGAGCAGTACTTC; CDR3 protein: CASGRHVYEQYF
D gene: -; J gene: TRBJ1-1; V gene: TRBV6-5; CDR3 DNA: TGTGCCAGCAGTCGGGGGGTCGACACTGAAGCTTTCTTT; CDR3 protein: CASSRGVDTEAFF
D gene: -; J gene: TRBJ2-7; V gene: TRBV20-1; CDR3 DNA: TGCAGTGCTAGACAGGGCCACGAGCAGTACTTC; CDR3 protein: CSARQGHEQYF
D gene: -; J gene: TRBJ1-2; V gene: TRBV5-1; CDR3 DNA: TGCGCCAGTAGCTTGGCCGCAGGGGAAAATGGCTACACCTTC; CDR3 protein: CASSLAAGENGYTF
D gene: -; J gene: TRBJ1-3; V gene: TRBV13; CDR3 DNA: TGTGCCAGCAGCTCCCAATTGGGGAGCTCTGGAAACACCATATATTTT; CDR3 protein: CASSSQLGSSGNTIYF
D gene: -; J gene: TRBJ1-3; V gene: TRBV6-8; CDR3 DNA: TGTGCCAGCAGTTACAATGGCCCCACTGGAAACACCATATATTTT; CDR3 protein: CASSYNGPTGNTIYF
D gene: -; J gene: TRBJ1-4; V gene: TRBV10-2; CDR3 DNA: TGCGCCAGCAAAAGGGACACCTATGAAAAACTGTTTTTT; CDR3 protein: CASKRDTYEKLFF
D gene: TRBD2; J gene: TRBJ2-7; V gene: TRBV7-9; CDR3 DNA: TGTGCCAGCAGATCACCTAGCGGGAGCCGGGTTTCCTACGAGCAGTACTTC; CDR3 protein: CASRSPSGSRVSYEQYF
D gene: TRBD1; J gene: TRBJ1-5; V gene: TRBV2; CDR3 DNA: TGTGCCAGCAGTGAAGGGACAGGCAGGACGGTGCCCCAGCATTTT; CDR3 protein: CASSEGTGRTVPQHF
D gene: TRBD1; J gene: TRBJ1-1; V gene: TRBV7-9; CDR3 DNA: TGTGCCAGCAGGCGGCCGGGACAGGGTACAACTGAAGCTTTCTTT; CDR3 protein: CASRRPGQGTTEAFF